Here is one T cell receptor beta chain with its context. The antigen is not known. This sample stems from a study of T cell responses to AZD1222 COVID-19 vaccine. Study-level results: Donors were largely white British and mainly female; clonal diversity was possibly underestimated.

V shed 4 bases, J shed 0 bases, and the junction held 7 bases outside the gene matches. Germline CDR1 SGHDT, CDR2 YYEEEE. This CDR3 is 16 amino acids long. Method: immunoSEQ multiplex PCR; TCRdb's copy keeps in-frame clones and lacks some. The sample has 150,000 to 200,000 clones; around 94% are singletons. The sequencing used peripheral blood, collected 28 days after the second dose of the MenACWY control vaccine. The sequence was obtained from an adult who received the MenACWY meningococcal vaccine as a control. The chain is built from TRBV5-6 and TRBJ2-7; 10 bases line up with TRBD2. In DNA, the CDR3 is TGTGCCAGCAGCACAAGGACTAGCGGAAGCTCCTACGAGCAGTACTTC. This encodes CASSTRTSGSSYEQYF.